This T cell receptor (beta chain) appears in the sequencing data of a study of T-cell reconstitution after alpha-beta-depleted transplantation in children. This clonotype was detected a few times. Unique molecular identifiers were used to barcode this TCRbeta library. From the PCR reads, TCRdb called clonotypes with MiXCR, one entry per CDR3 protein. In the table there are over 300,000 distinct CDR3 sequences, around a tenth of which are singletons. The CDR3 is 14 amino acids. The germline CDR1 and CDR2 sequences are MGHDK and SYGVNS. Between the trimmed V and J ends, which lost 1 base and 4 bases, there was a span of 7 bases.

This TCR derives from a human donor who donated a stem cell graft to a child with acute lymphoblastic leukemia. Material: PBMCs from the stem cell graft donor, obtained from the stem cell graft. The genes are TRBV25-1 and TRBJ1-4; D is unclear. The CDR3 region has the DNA TGTGCCAGCAGTGAATTTGCGGATAATGAAAAACTGTTTTTT. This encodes CASSEFADNEKLFF. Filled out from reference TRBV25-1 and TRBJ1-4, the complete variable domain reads EADIYQTPRYLVIGTGKKITLECSQTMGHDKMYWYQQDPGMELHLIHYSYGVNSTEKGDLSSESTVSRIRTEHFPLTLESARPSHTSQYLCASSEFADNEKLFFGSGTQLSVL.